This note documents a single T cell receptor beta chain sequence. The antigen is undetermined. The data derive from a study of blood T cells in healthy people across ages. Combining a sample-barcoded 5' primer with a J-beta primer mix, a second PCR ran for roughly 6 to 12 cycles. TCRdb ran MiXCR on the 5' RACE reads and lists one entry per CDR3 protein. Here the sample spans some 890,000 distinct CDR3 sequences, about 27% being singletons. Study outcomes and limitations: Observed TCR beta diversity showed a strong correlation with the percentage of naive T cells as measured by flow cytometry. Relative to aged donors, long-lived donors carried more naive CD4+ cells and displayed higher diversity.

The CDR3 spans 23 residues. V dropped 1 base and J dropped 5; count of bases not matched to a gene: 24. Germline V gene lookup returns CDR1 DFQATT and CDR2 SNEGSKA (reference sequence). These data also formed part of another study, on T cells of mothers and their children. That report adds: Using approximately 1.6 ug per 15 ul, all extracted RNA underwent cDNA synthesis.

The sample comprised blood. The chain is built from TRBV20-1 and TRBJ2-3, with 16 bases that match TRBD2. This receptor was identified in a woman in her thirties or forties in good health. The CDR3 protein is CSARVRGLAGGPGVSGHIDTQYF. The DNA of the CDR3 is TGCAGTGCTAGAGTTAGGGGACTAGCGGGGGGGCCGGGTGTTAGCGGCCATATAGATACGCAGTATTTT.